This T cell receptor beta chain is drawn from a study of T cells in Graves' hyperthyroidism and ophthalmopathy. Findings and limits, study-wide: Clonotypes that were expanded in thyroid above 0.001 mostly appeared in blood too.

Amplification targeted TCR beta CDR3 regions from RNA transcripts. HTBI primers drove first-round RT-PCR of the TCR CDR3. Each CDR3 protein is one row after TCRdb ran MiXCR on the multiplex PCR reads. Of around 200,000 distinct CDR3 sequences in the sample, approximately 20% are singletons; the top ten hold about 41%. Lactation, pregnancy, other autoimmune disease or uncontrolled infection excluded patients. Diagnosis relied on clinical symptoms, serum thyroxine and TRAb, thyroid ultrasound and orbital computed tomography. Worth noting for this clonotype: Its antigen is still unknown.

Sequences were obtained from blood. This receptor was taken from a man aged 40-49 years with Graves' hyperthyroidism.

CDR3 nucleotide sequence: TGTGCCAGCAGCCCAATCTACCGGGACAGCAATAATTCACCCCTCCACTTT. Amino acid sequence: CASSPIYRDSNNSPLHF. The chain has TRBV5-5 and TRBJ1-6, with 7 bases that match TRBD1. The CDR3 runs to 17 residues. Germline CDR1 reads SGHKS; CDR2 reads YYEKEE (reference sequence). J lost 5 bases, V lost 4 bases, and 12 bases had no gene match.